The subject of this entry is one T cell receptor beta chain. An end of the junction differs from the germline gene, which may be a read error. This specimen belongs to a study of OX40 agonist ivuxolimab in advanced cancers. Germline lookup yields CDR1 SSHAT and CDR2 FNYEAQ (reference sequence). This CDR3 spans 14 amino acids. Repertoires were generated with immunoSEQ multiplex PCR, while TCRdb's copy carries only in-frame clones and drops some. The profile shows around 83,000 clones, about 81% of them singletons. Here the sequenced sample was CD4+ or CD8+ T cells sorted from blood, taken in a trial of the OX40 agonist ivuxolimab. This sequence joins TRBV7-7 and TRBJ2-5; D is possibly TRBD1 or TRBD2 (5 bases each). This sequence originates from an adult with an advanced solid tumor such as melanoma, head and neck, liver or kidney cancer. DNA of the CDR3: TGTGCTAGCAGCTTATCGGGGCGACGGGAGACCCAGTACTTC. Protein product: CASSLSGRRETQYF.